The 30 T cell receptor beta chains below all came from one sample that was sequenced in a study of blood T cell repertoires in COVID-19. Profiling relied on immunoSEQ multiplex PCR, and the TCRdb table lists in-frame clones only, not all of them. This table has about 350,000 clones, about 87% appearing once. Sequenced material: peripheral blood. These TCRs come from a man aged 25-40 years with COVID-19, enrolled during active disease.

CDR3 loop: CASSAGQGGTDTQYF. The CDR3 region has the DNA TGCGCCAGCAGCGCCGGACAGGGGGGAACAGATACGCAGTATTTT. This chain connects TRBV5-1 to TRBJ2-3; 10 nucleotides line up with TRBD1. The CDR3 consists of 15 residues. V was clipped by 4 bases and J by 3 bases; unmatched bases: 5. The germline CDR1 and CDR2 sequences are SGHRS and YFSETQ.

This clone showed up just a few times. J is TRBJ2-7 and V is TRBV6-2 or TRBV6-3; TRBD2 might be the D (6 bases). The CDR3 loop spans 13 amino acids. CDR1 is MNHEY and CDR2 is SVGEGT in the germline V gene. V was clipped by 2 bases and J by 2 bases, with 7 bases between them. CDR3 protein: CASSYAGPYEQYF. The CDR3, as DNA: TGTGCCAGCAGTTACGCGGGGCCCTACGAGCAGTACTTC.

This sequence joins TRBV19 and TRBJ2-7; TRBD1 might be the D (7 bases). Trimming left V 5 bases short and J 1 base short, with 18 bases between. Germline loops: CDR1 LNHDA, CDR2 SQIVND (reference sequence). This CDR3 contains 16 residues. CDR3 DNA sequence: TGTGCCAGTAGTCCCTGGGGCAGGGGGGCATCCTACGAGCAGTACTTC. This gives the protein CASSPWGRGASYEQYF.

The CDR3 protein is CASSLVPGTGDSYEQYF. The CDR3 DNA is TGTGCCAGCAGCTTAGTCCCCGGGACAGGGGACTCCTACGAGCAGTACTTC. The rearrangement joins TRBV11-2 to TRBJ2-7, with TRBD1 matching over 10 bases. Germline V gene data show CDR1 as SGHAT and CDR2 as FQNNGV. The V segment lost 1 base and the J segment 0 bases; nucleotides outside the gene matches: 6. The CDR3 is made up of 17 amino acids.

The V gene is TRBV27, the J gene TRBJ2-3; D might be TRBD1 (5 bases). Germline CDR1 reads MNHEY; CDR2 reads SMNVEV (reference sequence). Trimming shortened V by 5 bases and J by 0 bases, and 12 bases separated the two germline ends. CDR3 length: 15 amino acids. The CDR3 region is CASSHRPGSTDTQYF. As DNA, the CDR3 is TGTGCCAGCAGTCACCGACCAGGGAGCACAGATACGCAGTATTTT.

The V call is TRBV27, the J call TRBJ2-7; 8 bases map to TRBD2. V lost 5 bases and J lost 7; bases outside the gene matches: 13. This CDR3 is 15 amino acids long. Germline values: CDR1 MNHEY, CDR2 SMNVEV (reference sequence). CDR3 sequence (DNA): TGTGCCAGCAGTCCCCTCCCCCGGCGGGGGGATGAGCAGTACTTC. Translated, it gives CASSPLPRRGDEQYF.

The V call is TRBV28, the J call TRBJ2-1; 8 bases are shared with TRBD1. This CDR3 has 14 residues. The ends lost 6 bases at V and 2 bases at J; junction bases unmatched: 3. Germline assignment: CDR1 MDHEN and CDR2 SYDVKM. Written as DNA, the CDR3 is TGTGCCAGCAGAGACAGGGGACCCTACAATGAGCAGTTCTTC. This codes for CASRDRGPYNEQFF.

The rearrangement joins TRBV4-2 to TRBJ2-5; 9 nucleotides match TRBD1. Germline V gene data show CDR1 as LGHNA and CDR2 as YNFKEQ. This CDR3 is 18 amino acids long. V lost 1 base and J lost 6; bases outside the gene matches: 15. The CDR3 DNA follows: TGTGCCAGCAGCCAAGGCTGGACAGGGGTAGGTTTTGATAAGACCCAGTACTTC. Encoded protein: CASSQGWTGVGFDKTQYF.

V is TRBV29-1 and J is TRBJ2-5; a possible D gene is TRBD2 (6 bases). The CDR3 is made up of 15 amino acids. V was shortened by 0 bases and J by 5 bases, with 16 bases between the two germline ends. Germline V gene sequence: CDR1 SQVTM, CDR2 ANQGSEA. CDR3 bases: TGCAGCGTTGAAGATCGAGGAGGGTCTGGGGAGACCCAGTACTTC. It codes for CSVEDRGGSGETQYF.

The rearrangement uses TRBV5-4 and TRBJ2-7; maybe TRBD2 (7 bases). Germline V lookup: CDR1 SGHNT, CDR2 YYREEE (reference sequence). Trimming stripped 1 base from V and 3 bases from J, with 20 bases between. The CDR3 sequence is 17 residues long. In DNA, the CDR3 is TGTGCCAGCAGCTTGCTAAACCCGGGGGGCATCCTCTACGAGCAGTACTTC. It yields the protein CASSLLNPGGILYEQYF.

V usage is TRBV4-3 and J usage is TRBJ2-2; 9 bases align to TRBD2. From germline, CDR1 is LGHNA and CDR2 YSLEER. The V and J ends lost 0 bases and 1 base, in that order; junction bases with no gene match: 3. The CDR3 covers 17 residues. The CDR3 region is CASSQDTAGGNTGELFF. CDR3 in DNA: TGCGCCAGCAGCCAAGATACAGCGGGAGGGAACACCGGGGAGCTGTTTTTT.

The J gene is TRBJ1-4, the V gene TRBV2; D uncertain. The germline V and J ends were trimmed by 7 bases and 3 bases, with 12 bases remaining between them. CDR1 and CDR2 from the germline V gene are SNHLY and FYNNEI. This CDR3 has 14 residues. The CDR3 nucleotides read TGTGCCAGCATGAGATCGGGAGCTAATGAAAAACTGTTTTTT. This encodes CASMRSGANEKLFF.

The chain employs TRBV30 and TRBJ2-1; possibly TRBD2 for D (5 bases). Germline lookup yields CDR1 GTSNPN and CDR2 SVGIG (reference sequence). Deletions cut 0 bases from V and 3 bases from J, with 12 bases between. The CDR3 contains 15 residues. CDR3 sequence reads: CAWSVLEGFYNEQFF. DNA of the CDR3: TGTGCCTGGAGTGTACTAGAGGGTTTCTACAATGAGCAGTTCTTC. The entire variable domain, with the rest obtained from reference TRBV30 and TRBJ2-1, is as follows: SQTIHQWPATLVQPVGSPLSLECTVEGTSNPNLYWYRQAAGRGLQLLFYSVGIGQISSEVPQNLSASRPQDRQFILSSKKLLLSDSGFYLCAWSVLEGFYNEQFFGPGTRLTVL.

The chain uses TRBV5-1 and TRBJ1-6; 7 bases fit TRBD1. Germline CDR1 SGHRS, CDR2 YFSETQ. V dropped 0 bases and J dropped 4; count of bases not matched to a gene: 4. The CDR3 covers 16 residues. The CDR3 here is CASSLEPGQYNSPLHF. As DNA, the CDR3 is TGCGCCAGCAGCTTGGAACCGGGACAGTATAATTCACCCCTCCACTTT.

This chain connects TRBV7-2 to TRBJ2-7; weak D call: TRBD2 (6 bases). CDR1 is SGHTA, CDR2 FQGNSA, per germline. V was clipped by 5 bases and J by 2 bases, with 10 bases between them. The length of the CDR3 is 13 residues. CDR3 nucleotide sequence: TGTGCCAGCAGCGGGGGGATGGCCTACGAGCAGTACTTC. This codes for CASSGGMAYEQYF.

The V and J genes are TRBV7-6 and TRBJ2-3, with D tentatively TRBD1 (6 bases). Trimming pared 5 bases from V and 0 bases from J, leaving 18 bases between. The CDR3 runs 17 residues. Germline values: CDR1 SGHVS, CDR2 FNYEAQ. In DNA, the CDR3 is TGTGCCAGCAGCCAGCCGAAAGGGGGTACTAGCACAGATACGCAGTATTTT. It specifies CASSQPKGGTSTDTQYF. The whole variable domain, filled in from reference TRBV7-6 and TRBJ2-3, reads GAGVSQSPRYKVTKRGQDVALRCDPISGHVSLYWYRQALGQGPEFLTYFNYEAQQDKSGLPNDRFSAERPEGSISTLTIQRTEQRDSAMYRCASSQPKGGTSTDTQYFGPGTRLTVL.

The genes are TRBV5-1 and TRBJ2-1; 10 nucleotides line up with TRBD2. The V gene end was trimmed by 1 base and the J gene end by 10 bases; junction bases not matched to a gene: 8. Germline V gene lookup returns CDR1 SGHRS and CDR2 YFSETQ. This CDR3 spans 15 amino acids. The CDR3 loop is CASSLSLAGAREQFF. The CDR3 nucleotides read TGCGCCAGCAGCTTGTCCCTAGCGGGAGCCCGAGAGCAGTTCTTC. The complete variable domain, with remaining parts taken from reference TRBV5-1 and TRBJ2-1, reads KAGVTQTPRYLIKTRGQQVTLSCSPISGHRSVSWYQQTPGQGLQFLFEYFSETQRNKGNFPGRFSGRQFSNSRSEMNVSTLELGDSALYLCASSLSLAGAREQFFGPGTRLTVL.

The gene calls are TRBV11-2 and TRBJ2-1, with TRBD2 identical over 8 bases. Looked up from germline, CDR1 is SGHAT and CDR2 is FQNNGV. The CDR3 has 18 amino acids. V lost 0 bases to trimming and J lost 6 bases; unmatched junction nucleotides: 13. CDR3 region: CASSLDFPGGLSRNEQFF. In nucleotides, the CDR3 is TGTGCCAGCAGCTTAGATTTCCCGGGGGGGCTCTCTCGCAATGAGCAGTTCTTC.

This clone has only one observation. This specimen includes other DNA sequences encoding the same CDR3. The chain has TRBV7-3 and TRBJ2-2, with D hard to call. The CDR3 runs to 12 residues. In germline, CDR1 is SGHTA, CDR2 FQGTGA. The V and J ends lost 4 bases and 2 bases respectively, with 2 bases between them. The CDR3 DNA reads as TGTGCCAGCAGCTCAAACACCGGGGAGCTGTTTTTT. Its protein is CASSSNTGELFF. Filled out from reference TRBV7-3 and TRBJ2-2, the complete variable domain reads GAGVSQTPSNKVTEKGKYVELRCDPISGHTALYWYRQSLGQGPEFLIYFQGTGAADDSGLPNDRFFAVRPEGSVSTLKIQRTERGDSAVYLCASSSNTGELFFGEGSRLTVL.

The chain links TRBV4-3 to TRBJ2-3, with 7 bases aligning to TRBD2. The CDR3 length is 15 residues. The V gene end was trimmed by 5 bases and the J gene end by 0 bases; junction bases not matched to a gene: 5. Germline V gives CDR1 LGHNA, CDR2 YSLEER. The CDR3 reads CASSWQRGSTDTQYF. The CDR3 DNA reads as TGCGCCAGCAGCTGGCAGCGGGGAAGCACAGATACGCAGTATTTT.

This clone was detected only once. The CDR3 sequence is CAWSVSPGLAGARPLNEQFF. The CDR3, as DNA: TGTGCCTGGAGTGTTTCGCCGGGACTAGCGGGGGCCCGCCCCCTTAATGAGCAGTTCTTC. The chain employs TRBV30 and TRBJ2-1; 14 bases line up with TRBD2. Looked up from germline, CDR1 is GTSNPN and CDR2 is SVGIG (reference sequence). The CDR3 length is 20 residues. Unmatched junction bases numbered 17, after V lost 0 bases and J lost 7 bases.

The J gene is TRBJ1-6, the V gene TRBV11-2; no firm D call. Germline V gene lookup returns CDR1 SGHAT and CDR2 FQNNGV. The CDR3 extends over 13 amino acids. Trimming left V 9 bases short and J 7 bases short, with 13 bases between. Here the CDR3 reads CASGRVLNSPLHF. The CDR3 nucleotides read TGTGCCAGTGGCCGGGTTTTAAATTCACCCCTCCACTTT.

The V call is TRBV7-2, the J call TRBJ1-1; D is ambiguous. Trimming left V 5 bases short and J 1 base short, with 8 bases between. Germline CDR1 SGHTA, CDR2 FQGNSA. The CDR3 totals 13 residues. The CDR3 sequence is CASSALRNTEAFF. In DNA, the CDR3 is TGTGCCAGCAGCGCCCTCAGGAACACTGAAGCTTTCTTT. Looking up the rest from reference TRBV7-2 and TRBJ1-1 gives the full variable domain: GAGVSQSPSNKVTEKGKDVELRCDPISGHTALYWYRQSLGQGLEFLIYFQGNSAPDKSGLPSDRFSAERTGGSVSTLTIQRTQQEDSAVYLCASSALRNTEAFFGQGTRLTVV.

The rearrangement uses TRBV5-1 and TRBJ1-6; 10 nucleotides agree with TRBD1. V dropped 1 base and J dropped 19; count of bases not matched to a gene: 5. CDR1 is SGHRS, CDR2 YFSETQ, per germline. The CDR3 contains 12 residues. CDR3 DNA sequence: TGCGCCAGCAGCTTGATGGGGACAGGGGAACACTTT. Translation gives CASSLMGTGEHF.

This clone showed up just once. This chain links TRBV5-5 with TRBJ1-1, with TRBD1 matching over 7 bases. CDR3 size: 18 residues. With V trimmed by 0 bases and J by 3 bases, 14 bases remained unmatched. Germline V gene data show CDR1 as SGHKS and CDR2 as YYEKEE (reference sequence). CDR3 DNA sequence: TGTGCCAGCAGCTTGGTGACCCCGACAACTACAGGGGACACTGAAGCTTTCTTT. Amino acid sequence: CASSLVTPTTTGDTEAFF.

This clone was counted once. The J gene is TRBJ2-3, the V gene TRBV13; tentative D call: TRBD2 (6 bases). Trimming removed 2 bases from V and 1 base from J, with 10 bases in between. The CDR3 covers 15 residues. Germline V gene lookup returns CDR1 PRHDT and CDR2 FYEKMQ (reference sequence). The CDR3 DNA is TGTGCCAGCAGCTTATCTAGCGAGCGCACAGATACGCAGTATTTT. This encodes CASSLSSERTDTQYF.

The chain has TRBV4-1 and TRBJ2-2; D perhaps matches TRBD2 (6 bases). Trimming removed 3 bases at V and 7 bases at J, with 9 bases between. Germline V lookup: CDR1 MGHRA, CDR2 YSYEKL. This CDR3 contains 13 residues. The CDR3 sequence is CASSHRTNGELFF. DNA of the CDR3: TGCGCCAGCAGCCACAGGACTAACGGGGAGCTGTTTTTT.

There are a few counts of this clone. V and J are TRBV3-1 (or the pseudogene TRBV3-2) and TRBJ2-2; 9 positions agree with TRBD2. V shed 3 bases, J shed 6 bases, and the junction held 8 bases outside the gene matches. This CDR3 has 16 amino acids. The germline V gene has CDR1 LGHDT and CDR2 YNNKEL (reference sequence). The CDR3 nucleotides are TGTGCCAGCAGCCACGGAGCGGGAGGTATTTCCGGGGAGCTGTTTTTT. Translating gives CASSHGAGGISGELFF.

The genes are TRBV15 and TRBJ2-1; 10 bases line up with TRBD2. Germline V gives CDR1 LNHNV, CDR2 YYDKDF (reference sequence). This CDR3 spans 16 amino acids. The V and J ends lost 2 bases and 7 bases, in that order; junction bases with no gene match: 8. The CDR3 here is CATSRLAGGLRNEQFF. The DNA of the CDR3 is TGTGCCACCAGCAGATTAGCGGGAGGCTTAAGGAATGAGCAGTTCTTC.

The J gene is TRBJ1-2, the V gene TRBV11-1, with 10 bases that match TRBD1. V lost 5 bases and J lost 4; bases outside the gene matches: 10. The CDR3 contains 16 residues. Germline assignment: CDR1 SGHAT and CDR2 FQDESV (reference sequence). The CDR3 spells CASSLNPGQGIYGYTF. As DNA, the CDR3 is TGTGCCAGCAGCCTCAATCCGGGACAGGGGATCTATGGCTACACCTTC.